This T cell receptor beta chain was observed in a study of post-analysis software for immune sequencing data. With regard to this clonotype: What it binds is unknown.

Unique molecular identifiers featured in each of the TCR beta cDNA libraries. Input of roughly 0.95 to 11 million T cells yielded roughly 530,000 cDNA molecules. TCRdb reprocessed the PCR reads via MiXCR and lists one record per CDR3 protein. Here the sample spans more than 450,000 distinct CDR3 sequences, 44% being singletons. Study results and limitations: Relative to controls, patients had a handful of TRBV segments at higher frequency, with TRBV5-6, TRBV5-1 and TRBV20-1 among these.

V lost 5 bases to trimming and J lost 3 bases, with 11 bases between them. CDR1 and CDR2 from the germline V gene are SNHLY and FYNNEI. The CDR3 is 14 amino acids. This sequence originates from a girl aged 5 to 17 with multiple sclerosis. Input material: blood. The chain uses TRBV2 and TRBJ1-5; no clear D gene. The CDR3 region is CASSLDVINQPQHF. In nucleotides, the CDR3 is TGTGCCAGCAGTCTGGACGTGATCAATCAGCCCCAGCATTTT.